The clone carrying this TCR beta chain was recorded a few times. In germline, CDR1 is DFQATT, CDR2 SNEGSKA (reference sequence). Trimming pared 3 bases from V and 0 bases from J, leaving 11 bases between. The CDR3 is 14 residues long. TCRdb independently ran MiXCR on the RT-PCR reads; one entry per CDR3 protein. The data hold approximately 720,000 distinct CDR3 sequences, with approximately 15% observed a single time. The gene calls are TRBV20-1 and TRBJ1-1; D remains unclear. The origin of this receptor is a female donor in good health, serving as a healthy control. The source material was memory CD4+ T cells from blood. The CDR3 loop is CSASPPGVNTEAFF. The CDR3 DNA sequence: TGCAGTGCTAGCCCCCCGGGAGTGAACACTGAAGCTTTCTTT.